These 11 T cell receptor beta chains came from one sample sequenced in a study of blood T cell repertoires in COVID-19. Here immunoSEQ multiplex PCR was the method, and the copy in TCRdb shows in-frame clones only, minus some. The sample has 250,000 to 400,000 clones; under 95% are singletons. The specimen was PBMCs or T cells enriched from blood (not recorded which). The receptors were sampled from a man aged 55 to 70 who had recovered from COVID-19.

This clone came up once. The J gene is TRBJ1-2, the V gene TRBV19, with D perhaps matching TRBD1 (5 bases). Germline V gives CDR1 LNHDA, CDR2 SQIVND (reference sequence). Trimming took 8 bases from V and 7 from J, leaving 14 bases between them. The CDR3 has 12 residues. CDR3 bases: TGTGCCAGTGGGGAGGGGATCGGTGGCTACACCTTC. Residues: CASGEGIGGYTF.

The chain links TRBV5-1 to TRBJ2-1; 12 bases align to TRBD2. The CDR3 loop spans 15 amino acids. After removal of 7 bases from V and 8 bases from J, the junction contained 10 bases not matched to a gene. CDR1 and CDR2 from the germline V gene are SGHRS and YFSETQ. CDR3 region: CASRLAGALEDEQFF. The CDR3 nucleotides are TGCGCCAGCCGACTAGCGGGAGCGTTAGAGGATGAGCAGTTCTTC.

The rearrangement links TRBV7-6 to TRBJ1-5, with D unclear. V lost 3 bases, J lost 0 bases, and 15 bases lay in between. In germline, CDR1 is SGHVS, CDR2 FNYEAQ. The length of the CDR3 is 17 residues. The CDR3 here is CASSLMGGIDSNQPQHF. In DNA, the CDR3 is TGTGCCAGCAGCTTGATGGGCGGGATAGATAGCAATCAGCCCCAGCATTTT.

This clone was seen once. The chain joins TRBV19 to TRBJ1-3, with TRBD1 identical over 7 bases. Germline trimming cut 3 bases from V and 0 bases from J; bases unmatched to any gene: 8. CDR1 and CDR2 from the germline V gene are LNHDA and SQIVND (reference sequence). The CDR3 contains 17 residues. DNA of the CDR3: TGTGCCAGTAGTATTGGGGACAGCCTACACTCTGGAAACACCATATATTTT. Encoded protein: CASSIGDSLHSGNTIYF. The full variable domain, with the rest looked up from reference TRBV19 and TRBJ1-3, is DGGITQSPKYLFRKEGQNVTLSCEQNLNHDAMYWYRQDPGQGLRLIYYSQIVNDFQKGDIAEGYSVSREKKESFPLTVTSAQKNPTAFYLCASSIGDSLHSGNTIYFGEGSWLTVV.

The CDR3 DNA reads TGTGCCAGCAGCAGGACGGGGGGGATCCACGAGCAGTACTTC. It translates to CASSRTGGIHEQYF. The rearrangement uses TRBV6-5 and TRBJ2-7, with 8 bases fitting TRBD2. The CDR3 spans 14 residues. After removal of 6 bases from V and 5 bases from J, the junction contained 9 bases not matched to a gene. Germline CDR1 and CDR2: MNHEY and SVGAGI.

The genes are TRBV19 and TRBJ1-1; D remains unclear. The germline V gene encodes CDR1 LNHDA and CDR2 SQIVND (reference sequence). This CDR3 contains 14 residues. With 3 bases removed from V and 0 bases from J, the gap between germline ends came to 8 bases. CDR3 region: CASSITLMNTEAFF. The CDR3 nucleotides read TGTGCCAGTAGTATCACCCTAATGAACACTGAAGCTTTCTTT.

This clone was detected only a few times. This chain connects TRBV7-2 to TRBJ1-6, with a tentative D call TRBD1 (6 bases). V lost 5 bases, J lost 9 bases, and 14 bases lay in between. CDR3 length equals 14 residues. The V gene's germline CDR1 is SGHTA and CDR2 FQGNSA. CDR3 protein: CASSLQGGLSPLHF. The CDR3 DNA reads TGTGCCAGCAGCCTACAGGGTGGACTTTCACCCCTCCACTTT.

The rearrangement links TRBV4-1 to TRBJ1-2; no reliable D call. Trimming pared 5 bases from V and 6 bases from J, leaving 10 bases between. The germline CDR1 and CDR2 sequences are MGHRA and YSYEKL. The CDR3 spans 12 residues. CDR3 in amino acids: CASSRMGDGYTF. The CDR3 DNA follows: TGCGCCAGCAGCAGGATGGGCGATGGCTACACCTTC.

V gene TRBV2 combines with J gene TRBJ2-5, with 8 bases fitting TRBD2. V trimming: 6 bases; J trimming: 1 base; junction bases outside the gene matches: 1. The CDR3 runs to 13 residues. CDR1 and CDR2 from the germline V gene are SNHLY and FYNNEI. This CDR3 is CASRAGVQETQYF. CDR3 nucleotides: TGTGCCAGCAGAGCGGGGGTCCAAGAGACCCAGTACTTC.

This clone has a handful of counts. This chain links TRBV27 with TRBJ2-7, with 14 nucleotides matching TRBD2. In germline, CDR1 is MNHEY, CDR2 SMNVEV (reference sequence). The V and J ends lost 4 bases and 7 bases, in that order; junction bases with no gene match: 6. There are 15 residues in the CDR3. CDR3: CASSSGTSGGSEQYF. The DNA for the CDR3 is TGTGCCAGCAGTTCCGGGACTAGCGGGGGCTCAGAGCAGTACTTC.

V is TRBV10-3 and J is TRBJ2-1; TRBD2 aligns across 8 bases. The V gene's germline CDR1 is ENHRY and CDR2 SYGVKD. This CDR3 region has 12 residues. J lost 5 bases, V lost 10 bases, and 4 bases had no gene match. CDR3 sequence: CATSGGDNEQFF. Written as DNA, the CDR3 is TGTGCCACTTCGGGAGGGGACAATGAGCAGTTCTTC.